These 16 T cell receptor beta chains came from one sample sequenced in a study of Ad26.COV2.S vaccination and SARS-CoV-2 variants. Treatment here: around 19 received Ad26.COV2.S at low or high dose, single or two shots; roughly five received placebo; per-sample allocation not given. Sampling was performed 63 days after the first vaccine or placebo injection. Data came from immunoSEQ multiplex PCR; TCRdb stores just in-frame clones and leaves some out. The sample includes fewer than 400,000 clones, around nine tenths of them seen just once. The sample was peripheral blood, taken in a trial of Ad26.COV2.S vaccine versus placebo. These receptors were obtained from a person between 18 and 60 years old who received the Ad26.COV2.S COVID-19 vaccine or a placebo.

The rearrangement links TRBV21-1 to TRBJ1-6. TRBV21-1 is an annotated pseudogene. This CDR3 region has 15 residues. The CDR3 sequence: CASSNSCGPNSPLHF. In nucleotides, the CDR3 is TGTGCCAGCAGCAATTCTTGTGGTCCGAATTCACCCCTCCACTTT.

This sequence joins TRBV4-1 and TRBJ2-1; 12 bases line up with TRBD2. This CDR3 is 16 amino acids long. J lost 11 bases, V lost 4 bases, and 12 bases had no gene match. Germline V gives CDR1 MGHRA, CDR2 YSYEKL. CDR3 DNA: TGCGCCAGCAGCCCGCTAGCGGGAGGGACTACAATGAAGCAGTTCTTC. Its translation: CASSPLAGGTTMKQFF.

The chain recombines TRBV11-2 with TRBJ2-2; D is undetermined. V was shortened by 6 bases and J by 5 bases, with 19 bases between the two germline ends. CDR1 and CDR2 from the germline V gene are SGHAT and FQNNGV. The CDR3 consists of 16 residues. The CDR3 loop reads CASRALRHHGTGELFF. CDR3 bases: TGTGCCAGCAGGGCCCTACGACACCACGGGACCGGGGAGCTGTTTTTT.

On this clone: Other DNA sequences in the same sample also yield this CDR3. The CDR3, as DNA: TGTGCCAGCAGCTTAAGTGGAGCGAACACCGGGGAGCTGTTTTTT. Translation gives CASSLSGANTGELFF. V is TRBV7-3 and J is TRBJ2-2; D gene uncertain. Trimming pared 1 base from V and 0 bases from J, leaving 6 bases between. This CDR3 is built from 15 residues. CDR1 and CDR2 (germline): SGHTA, FQGTGA. Combining the CDR3 with reference TRBV7-3 and TRBJ2-2 gives the whole variable domain GAGVSQTPSNKVTEKGKYVELRCDPISGHTALYWYRQSLGQGPEFLIYFQGTGAADDSGLPNDRFFAVRPEGSVSTLKIQRTERGDSAVYLCASSLSGANTGELFFGEGSRLTVL.

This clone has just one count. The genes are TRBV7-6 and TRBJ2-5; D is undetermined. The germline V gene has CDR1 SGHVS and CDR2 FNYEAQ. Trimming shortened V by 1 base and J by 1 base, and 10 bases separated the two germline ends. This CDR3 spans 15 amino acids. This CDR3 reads CASSLGQLIQETQYF. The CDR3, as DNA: TGTGCCAGCAGCTTAGGGCAGCTAATCCAAGAGACCCAGTACTTC. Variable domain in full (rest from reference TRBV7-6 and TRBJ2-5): GAGVSQSPRYKVTKRGQDVALRCDPISGHVSLYWYRQALGQGPEFLTYFNYEAQQDKSGLPNDRFSAERPEGSISTLTIQRTEQRDSAMYRCASSLGQLIQETQYFGPGTRLLVL.

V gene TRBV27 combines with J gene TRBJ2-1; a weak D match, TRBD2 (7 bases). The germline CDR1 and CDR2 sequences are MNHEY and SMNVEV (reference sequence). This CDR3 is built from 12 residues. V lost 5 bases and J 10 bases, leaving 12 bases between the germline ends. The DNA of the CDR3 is TGTGCCAGCAGTAAGGGGGAGGGGGAGCAGTTCTTC. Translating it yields CASSKGEGEQFF.

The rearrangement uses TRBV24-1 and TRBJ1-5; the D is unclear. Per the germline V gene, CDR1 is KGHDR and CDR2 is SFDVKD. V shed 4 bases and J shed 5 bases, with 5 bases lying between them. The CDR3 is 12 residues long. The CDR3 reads CATSDPHQPQHF. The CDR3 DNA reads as TGTGCCACCAGTGACCCTCATCAGCCCCAGCATTTT.

CDR3 protein: CASSQEAGMINYGYTF. The CDR3 DNA is TGTGCCAGCAGCCAAGAGGCAGGCATGATTAACTATGGCTACACCTTC. This sequence joins TRBV4-2 and TRBJ1-2; unclear D gene. The germline V gene encodes CDR1 LGHNA and CDR2 YNFKEQ. V lost 0 bases and J lost 1, with 12 bases in between. The CDR3 covers 16 residues.

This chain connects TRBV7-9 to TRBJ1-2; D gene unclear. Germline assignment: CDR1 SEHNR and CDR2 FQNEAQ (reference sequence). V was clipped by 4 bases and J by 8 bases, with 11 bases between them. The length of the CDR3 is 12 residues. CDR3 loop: CASSSRLGGYTF. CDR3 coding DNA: TGTGCCAGCAGCTCACGTTTGGGGGGCTACACCTTC.

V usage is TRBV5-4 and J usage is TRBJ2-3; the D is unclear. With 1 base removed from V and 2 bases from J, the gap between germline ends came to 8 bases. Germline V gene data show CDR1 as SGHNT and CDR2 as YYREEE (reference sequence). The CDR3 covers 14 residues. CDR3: CASSLRHLTDTQYF. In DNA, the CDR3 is TGTGCCAGCAGCTTGAGGCACCTCACAGATACGCAGTATTTT.

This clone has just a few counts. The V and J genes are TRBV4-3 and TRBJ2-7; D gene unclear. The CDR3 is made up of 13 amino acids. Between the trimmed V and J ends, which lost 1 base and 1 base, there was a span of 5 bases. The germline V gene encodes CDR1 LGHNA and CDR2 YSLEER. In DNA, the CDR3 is TGCGCCAGCAGCCAAGGTGGGTCCTACGAGCAGTACTTC. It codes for CASSQGGSYEQYF.

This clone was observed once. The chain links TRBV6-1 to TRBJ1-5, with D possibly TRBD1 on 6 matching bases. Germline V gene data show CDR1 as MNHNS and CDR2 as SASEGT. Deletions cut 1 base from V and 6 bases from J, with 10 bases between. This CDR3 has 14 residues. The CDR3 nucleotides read TGTGCCAGCAGTGAAGAGGGGGGGCTTCAGCCCCAGCATTTT. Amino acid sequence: CASSEEGGLQPQHF.

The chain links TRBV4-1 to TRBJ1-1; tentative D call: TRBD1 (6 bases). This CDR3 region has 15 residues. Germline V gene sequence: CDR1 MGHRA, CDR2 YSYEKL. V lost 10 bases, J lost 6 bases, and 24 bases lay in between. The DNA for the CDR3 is TGCGCCACACGGGACCATCAGGGGTATAACCCTGAAGCTTTCTTT. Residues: CATRDHQGYNPEAFF.

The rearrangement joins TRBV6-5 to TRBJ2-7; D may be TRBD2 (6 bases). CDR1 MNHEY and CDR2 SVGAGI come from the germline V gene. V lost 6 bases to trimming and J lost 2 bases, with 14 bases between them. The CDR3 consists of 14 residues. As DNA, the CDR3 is TGTGCCAGCAGAGCCCAGGGAGGCCCCTACGAGCAGTACTTC. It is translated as CASRAQGGPYEQYF.

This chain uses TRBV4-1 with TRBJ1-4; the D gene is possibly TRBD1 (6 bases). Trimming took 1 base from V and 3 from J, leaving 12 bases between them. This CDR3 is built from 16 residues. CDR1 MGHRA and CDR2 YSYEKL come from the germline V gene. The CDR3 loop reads CASSQGDGGPNEKLFF. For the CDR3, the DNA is TGCGCCAGCAGCCAAGGGGACGGGGGGCCTAATGAAAAACTGTTTTTT.

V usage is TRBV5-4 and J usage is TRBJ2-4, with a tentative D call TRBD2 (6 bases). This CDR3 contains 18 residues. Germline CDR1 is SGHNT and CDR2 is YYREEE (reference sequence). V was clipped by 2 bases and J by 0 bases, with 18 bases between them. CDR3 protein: CASSFGAGTGIAKNIQYF. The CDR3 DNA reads TGTGCCAGCAGCTTTGGGGCGGGAACGGGAATAGCCAAAAACATTCAGTACTTC.